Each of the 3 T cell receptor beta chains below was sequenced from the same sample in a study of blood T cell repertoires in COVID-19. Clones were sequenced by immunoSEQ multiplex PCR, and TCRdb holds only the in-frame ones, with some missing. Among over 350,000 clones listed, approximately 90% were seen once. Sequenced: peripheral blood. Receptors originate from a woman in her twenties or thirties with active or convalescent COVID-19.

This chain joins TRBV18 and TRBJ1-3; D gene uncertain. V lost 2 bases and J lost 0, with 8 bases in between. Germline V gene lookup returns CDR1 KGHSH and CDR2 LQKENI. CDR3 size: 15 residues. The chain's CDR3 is CASSPSDSSGNTIYF. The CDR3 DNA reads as TGTGCCAGCTCACCATCCGATAGCTCTGGAAACACCATATATTTT. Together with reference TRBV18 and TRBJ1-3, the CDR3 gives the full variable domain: NAGVMQNPRHLVRRRGQEARLRCSPMKGHSHVYWYRQLPEEGLKFMVYLQKENIIDESGMPKERFSAEFPKEGPSILRIQQVVRGDSAAYFCASSPSDSSGNTIYFGEGSWLTVV.

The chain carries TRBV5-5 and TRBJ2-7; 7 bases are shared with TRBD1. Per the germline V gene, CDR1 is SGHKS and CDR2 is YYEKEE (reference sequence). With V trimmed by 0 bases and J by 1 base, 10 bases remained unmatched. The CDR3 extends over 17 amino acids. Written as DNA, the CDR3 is TGTGCCAGCAGCTTGGTATATCGGACAGGAGATTCCTACGAGCAGTACTTC. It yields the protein CASSLVYRTGDSYEQYF.

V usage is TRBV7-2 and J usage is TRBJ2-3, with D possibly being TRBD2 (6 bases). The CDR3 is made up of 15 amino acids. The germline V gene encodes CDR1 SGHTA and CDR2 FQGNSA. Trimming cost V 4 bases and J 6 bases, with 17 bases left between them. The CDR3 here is CASSSSSRGGDTQYF. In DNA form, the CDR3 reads TGTGCCAGCAGCTCCTCTTCGCGAGGAGGGGATACGCAGTATTTT.